The 25 T cell receptor beta chains listed next were all sequenced from one sample in a study of T cells in Graves' hyperthyroidism and ophthalmopathy. From RNA transcripts, TCR beta CDR3 regions were amplified. TCR CDR3 regions were first amplified by RT-PCR with HTBI primers. Via MiXCR, TCRdb re-called the multiplex PCR reads, giving one row per CDR3 protein. Here the sample spans approximately 250,000 distinct CDR3 sequences, about 25% being singletons. The sample taken for sequencing was blood. The receptors originated from a woman aged 40 to 55 with Graves' ophthalmopathy.

This clonotype occurred many times. V is TRBV28 and J is TRBJ2-7; D may be TRBD2 (5 bases). Trimming pared 11 bases from V and 0 bases from J, leaving 11 bases between. The length of the CDR3 is 12 residues. CDR1 and CDR2 from the germline V gene are MDHEN and SYDVKM. CDR3 protein: CASASPSYEQYF. The DNA of the CDR3 is TGTGCCTCTGCTAGCCCCTCCTACGAGCAGTACTTC.

This clonotype has ten or more counts. The rearrangement links TRBV6-5 to TRBJ2-5; D is unresolved. Trimming took 2 bases from V and 6 from J, leaving 19 bases between them. Germline CDR1 is MNHEY and CDR2 is SVGAGI. This CDR3 has 16 amino acids. CDR3 region: CASSYGSRTLAQTQYF. Here the CDR3 DNA reads TGTGCCAGCAGTTACGGCTCGAGAACGTTGGCACAGACCCAGTACTTC.

On this clonotype: At one end the junction does not follow the germline gene, possibly because of a read error. CDR3 in DNA: TGCGCCAGCAGCAAATACAGACTGGGACTGAACACTGAAGCTTGCTTT. Translating it yields CASSKYRLGLNTEACF. This sequence joins TRBV5-1 and TRBJ1-1; tentatively, D is TRBD1 (5 bases). Germline values: CDR1 SGHRS, CDR2 YFSETQ. The CDR3 length is 16 residues.

There are a few counts of this clonotype. V usage is TRBV20-1 and J usage is TRBJ2-5; TRBD2 agrees at 10 bases. The CDR3 consists of 14 residues. Germline values: CDR1 DFQATT, CDR2 SNEGSKA (reference sequence). The V gene end was trimmed by 6 bases and the J gene end by 3 bases; junction bases not matched to a gene: 7. As DNA, the CDR3 is TGCAGTGCGGGAAGGACTAGCGGCAAAGAGACCCAGTACTTC. Amino acid sequence: CSAGRTSGKETQYF.

V and J are TRBV29-1 and TRBJ1-1; a possible D gene is TRBD1 (5 bases). From germline, CDR1 is SQVTM and CDR2 ANQGSEA. Trimming removed 1 base at V and 5 bases at J, with 20 bases between. The CDR3 consists of 16 residues. CDR3 protein: CSVEGTRGFLCTEAFF. DNA for the CDR3: TGCAGCGTTGAAGGTACTAGGGGATTCCTGTGTACTGAAGCTTTCTTT.

This clonotype was seen repeatedly, ten times or more. The chain is built from TRBV4-1 and TRBJ1-2; TRBD1 agrees at 9 bases. The germline V gene encodes CDR1 MGHRA and CDR2 YSYEKL. The CDR3 extends over 13 amino acids. Germline trimming cut 6 bases from V and 6 bases from J; bases unmatched to any gene: 5. The CDR3 DNA reads TGCGCCAGCAGAAGACAGGGGGGGGATGGCTACACCTTC. As protein: CASRRQGGDGYTF.

This clonotype was seen repeatedly, ten times or more. The chain carries TRBV19 and TRBJ1-2; D gene ambiguous. The V and J ends lost 2 bases and 6 bases respectively, with 19 bases between them. The CDR3 has 16 residues. Germline CDR1 is LNHDA and CDR2 is SQIVND (reference sequence). This CDR3 is CASSIPNPEPNNGYTF. DNA for the CDR3: TGTGCCAGTAGTATACCCAATCCGGAGCCAAACAATGGCTACACCTTC.

In this sample, this clonotype turned up many times. The chain joins TRBV28 to TRBJ2-5; D not certain. This CDR3 is built from 13 residues. V was trimmed by 7 bases and J by 3 bases, leaving 12 bases between them. CDR1 is MDHEN and CDR2 is SYDVKM in the germline V gene. The CDR3 protein is CASTIPEEETQYF. In DNA form, the CDR3 reads TGTGCCAGCACCATTCCCGAAGAAGAGACCCAGTACTTC.

This clonotype has at least ten counts. The genes are TRBV5-1 and TRBJ2-7, with 9 bases aligning to TRBD2. This CDR3 has 14 amino acids. Losses at the gene ends were 2 bases for V and 2 bases for J; bases not matched to a gene: 2. Germline V gene lookup returns CDR1 SGHRS and CDR2 YFSETQ. CDR3 sequence reads: CASSFAGGAYEQYF. In nucleotides, the CDR3 is TGCGCCAGCAGCTTCGCGGGAGGGGCCTACGAGCAGTACTTC.

This clonotype was seen many times. The chain has TRBV28 and TRBJ2-2; D perhaps matches TRBD1 (6 bases). CDR3 length: 14 residues. Looked up from germline, CDR1 is MDHEN and CDR2 is SYDVKM. Trimming took off 4 bases at V and 6 bases at J, with 12 bases between the two ends. The CDR3 sequence is CASSSLQGPGELFF. The CDR3 DNA is TGTGCCAGCAGTTCCCTACAGGGCCCCGGGGAGCTGTTTTTT.

This clonotype showed up many times. V is TRBV9 and J is TRBJ2-7, with D maybe TRBD2 (7 bases). V was shortened by 4 bases and J by 3 bases, with 17 bases between the two germline ends. This CDR3 contains 15 residues. Germline CDR1 and CDR2: SGDLS and YYNGEE. The CDR3 protein is CASSPIGGGHYEQYF. The CDR3 region has the DNA TGTGCCAGCAGCCCCATCGGCGGGGGCCACTACGAGCAGTACTTC.

This chain links TRBV24-1 with TRBJ2-7, with D perhaps matching TRBD2 (6 bases). The CDR3 loop spans 15 amino acids. Trimming took 2 bases from V and 5 from J, leaving 15 bases between them. CDR1 and CDR2 (germline): KGHDR, SFDVKD. The CDR3 DNA is TGTGCCACCAGTGATTCTCGGGGGACTGTCGACGAGCAGTACTTC. Its protein product is CATSDSRGTVDEQYF.

The table lists this clonotype with many counts. The chain has TRBV28 and TRBJ2-7; TRBD1 aligns across 8 bases. The CDR3 sequence is 16 residues long. Germline V gene sequence: CDR1 MDHEN, CDR2 SYDVKM. V lost 5 bases to trimming and J lost 4 bases; unmatched junction nucleotides: 13. The CDR3 reads CASSPHRTGPGYEQYF. The CDR3 DNA follows: TGTGCCAGCAGTCCCCACCGGACAGGGCCGGGATACGAGCAGTACTTC.

This clonotype was seen ten or more times. This chain connects TRBV9 to TRBJ1-2, with D possibly TRBD1 on 5 matching bases. Germline loops: CDR1 SGDLS, CDR2 YYNGEE. The V end was cut by 3 bases, the J end by 2 bases, with 23 bases between. CDR3 length: 18 amino acids. The CDR3 spells CASSAGVWDLSGNYGYTF. CDR3 bases: TGTGCCAGCAGCGCAGGTGTCTGGGACCTATCGGGCAACTATGGCTACACCTTC.

CDR3 DNA sequence: TGTGCCAGTAAAAGGGGGCTGGAGCAGTACTTC. Its protein is CASKRGLEQYF. This chain connects TRBV6-1 to TRBJ2-7, with 7 bases aligning to TRBD1. Losses at the gene ends were 9 bases for V and 7 bases for J; bases not matched to a gene: 6. The germline V gene encodes CDR1 MNHNS and CDR2 SASEGT. CDR3 length: 11 residues.

This clonotype has ten or more counts. Compared with germline, one end of the junction differs, possibly owing to a read error. The CDR3 bases are TGCGCCAGCAGCCAGACAGGGATGAACCCTGAAGCTTTCTTT. Encoded protein: CASSQTGMNPEAFF. The V and J genes are TRBV10-2 and TRBJ1-1, with 7 bases lining up with TRBD1. This CDR3 comprises 14 residues. CDR1 WSHSY and CDR2 SAAADI come from the germline V gene.

This clonotype was observed a few times. The chain uses TRBV5-1 and TRBJ2-2; D gene unclear. The germline CDR1 and CDR2 sequences are SGHRS and YFSETQ. CDR3 size: 13 residues. V dropped 3 bases and J dropped 8 bases, with 11 bases sitting between them. In DNA form, the CDR3 reads TGCGCCAGCAGCTATGATTCTACGGGGGAGCTGTTTTTT. It is translated as CASSYDSTGELFF.

The chain links TRBV6-2 or TRBV6-3 to TRBJ1-1; D is unresolved. V was trimmed by 2 bases and J by 4 bases, leaving 11 bases between them. The CDR3 length is 14 residues. Germline CDR1 is MNHEY and CDR2 is SVGEGT. The CDR3 region has the DNA TGTGCCAGCAGTTACGGATATAGGAGCACTGAAGCTTTCTTT. It translates to CASSYGYRSTEAFF.

This clonotype was picked up many times. The chain combines TRBV7-9 with TRBJ1-1; no firm D call. Germline V gene data show CDR1 as SEHNR and CDR2 as FQNEAQ (reference sequence). The CDR3 extends over 15 amino acids. V lost 0 bases to trimming and J lost 1 base, with 9 bases between them. In DNA, the CDR3 is TGTGCCAGCAGCTTAGCTGCTGGGAGGAACACTGAAGCTTTCTTT. Its translation is CASSLAAGRNTEAFF.

This clonotype was seen many times. The chain couples TRBV11-2 to TRBJ2-7; TRBD2 matches at 8 bases. The CDR3 extends over 17 amino acids. Trimming cost V 0 bases and J 6 bases; bases outside gene matches: 13. Germline V gene lookup returns CDR1 SGHAT and CDR2 FQNNGV. The CDR3 protein is CASSLERAREGMSEQYF. CDR3 coding DNA: TGTGCCAGCAGCTTAGAAAGGGCCCGGGAGGGAATGAGCGAGCAGTACTTC.

This clonotype was found many times. J is TRBJ2-7 and V is TRBV30; D is ambiguous. CDR1 and CDR2 from the germline V gene are GTSNPN and SVGIG (reference sequence). Trimming removed 0 bases at V and 2 bases at J, with 8 bases between. The CDR3 spans 13 residues. The CDR3 nucleotides read TGTGCCTGGAGTGTAGGGCGTACCTACGAGCAGTACTTC. Translation gives CAWSVGRTYEQYF.

In this sample, this clonotype turned up many times. This rearrangement joins TRBV9 to TRBJ2-7; 9 bases fit TRBD2. Germline loops: CDR1 SGDLS, CDR2 YYNGEE. The length of the CDR3 is 16 residues. Trimming cost V 2 bases and J 6 bases; bases outside gene matches: 12. CDR3 DNA sequence: TGTGCCAGCAGCGTCGAATCTGGAGCGGGAGGAGGCGAGCAGTACTTC. This codes for CASSVESGAGGGEQYF. Full variable domain (missing parts from reference TRBV9 and TRBJ2-7): DSGVTQTPKHLITATGQRVTLRCSPRSGDLSVYWYQQSLDQGLQFLIQYYNGEERAKGNILERFSAQQFPDLHSELNLSSLELGDSALYFCASSVESGAGGGEQYFGPGTRLTVT.

This CDR3 reads CASRLAGGVTGELFF. The CDR3 nucleotides are TGTGCCAGCAGACTAGCGGGAGGAGTCACCGGGGAGCTGTTTTTT. The chain has TRBV28 and TRBJ2-2; TRBD2 matches at 12 bases. The CDR3 extends over 15 amino acids. Per germline, CDR1 MDHEN and CDR2 SYDVKM. The V segment lost 6 bases and the J segment 4 bases; nucleotides outside the gene matches: 3.

The sample holds many counts of this clonotype. CDR3 amino acids: CASSVKTANYGYTF. CDR3 DNA sequence: TGTGCCAGCAGTGTTAAAACAGCTAACTATGGCTACACCTTC. The rearrangement links TRBV2 to TRBJ1-2; D is unresolved. This CDR3 has 14 residues. Germline V gene data show CDR1 as SNHLY and CDR2 as FYNNEI. Trimming took 4 bases from V and 0 from J, leaving 9 bases between them.

This clonotype came up many times. The rearrangement uses TRBV10-3 and TRBJ2-5, with D possibly being TRBD1 (5 bases). The length of the CDR3 is 13 residues. The V gene lost 6 bases and the J gene lost 7 bases, with 15 bases spanning the gap. Germline-derived CDR1 and CDR2 are ENHRY and SYGVKD. Here the CDR3 reads CAIRTDLDGTQYF. The CDR3 coding sequence is TGTGCCATCAGGACAGATCTGGATGGGACCCAGTACTTC.